This T cell receptor (beta chain) was identified during a study of graft-versus-host responses after intestinal transplantation. Findings of the study overall: In recipient marrow, GvH clones were found, and some appeared first in ileum or blood. An association linked early post-transplant HvG declines with peak circulating GvH clone levels.

The assay was immunoSEQ multiplex PCR, and TCRdb's table has in-frame clones only and misses some. The sample has about 86,000 clones, over 80% seen once; the top ten hold about 18%. Comment on this clone: Its antigen is unknown.

Trimming took 4 bases from V and 4 from J, leaving 10 bases between them. Germline values: CDR1 SGHVS, CDR2 FQNEAQ. The CDR3 has 13 amino acids. Sequencing was performed on unstimulated CD8+ T cells sorted from spleen or lymph node cells, taken before intestinal transplant. The TCR originated in a human donor who received an intestinal transplant. V and J are TRBV7-8 and TRBJ2-5; D might be TRBD2 (5 bases). CDR3 coding DNA: TGTGCCAGCAGCTCCTGGACTCCAGAGACCCAGTACTTC. Translating it yields CASSSWTPETQYF.